The clone carrying this T cell receptor (beta chain) was seen a handful of times. Its specificity is not known. This sample stems from a study of T cells in localized non-small cell lung cancer. Findings of the study overall: The study detected a median approximately 54 of the top 100 tumor clones in adjacent lung. The greatest T cell clonality was found in uninvolved adjacent lung (higher than in tumor).

Measured with immunoSEQ multiplex PCR; TCRdb has only the in-frame clones, and not every one. The sample lists 1,900 or so clones, 24% occurring once. CDR1 is MNHGY and CDR2 is SAAAGT in the germline V gene. This CDR3 region has 17 residues. The V gene lost 6 bases and the J gene lost 5 bases, with 20 bases spanning the gap. This rearrangement joins TRBV6-8 to TRBJ1-6; D uncertain. The sample here was lung tumor tissue, taken before any cancer treatment. The origin of this receptor is a female donor older than 55 with stage II squamous cell lung carcinoma. The CDR3, as DNA: TGTGCCAGCAGACCTCGGATTCGGTGGACCAATAATTCACCCCTCCACTTT. This encodes CASRPRIRWTNNSPLHF.